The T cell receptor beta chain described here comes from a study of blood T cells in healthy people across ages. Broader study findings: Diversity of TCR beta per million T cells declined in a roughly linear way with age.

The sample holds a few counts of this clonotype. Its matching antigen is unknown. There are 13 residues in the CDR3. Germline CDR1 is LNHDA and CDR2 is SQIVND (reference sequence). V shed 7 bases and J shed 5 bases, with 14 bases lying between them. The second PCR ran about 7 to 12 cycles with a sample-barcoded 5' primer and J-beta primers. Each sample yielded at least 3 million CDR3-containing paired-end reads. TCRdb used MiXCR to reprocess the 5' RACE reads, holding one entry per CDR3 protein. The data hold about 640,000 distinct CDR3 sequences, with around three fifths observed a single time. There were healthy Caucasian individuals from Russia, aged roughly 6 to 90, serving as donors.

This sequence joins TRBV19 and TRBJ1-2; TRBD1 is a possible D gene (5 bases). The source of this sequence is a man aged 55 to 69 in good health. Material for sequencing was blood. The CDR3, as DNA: TGTGCCAGTATCTCCGGGACCCCATATGGCTACACCTTC. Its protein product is CASISGTPYGYTF.